The subject of this entry is one TCR beta chain. Its matching antigen is unknown. These data are taken from a study of blood T cells in healthy people across ages. Across the study: For every two T cells, template switching captured about one barcoded beta molecule. Study outcomes and limitations: In long-lived donors, naive CD4+ cell counts and diversity exceeded those of aged donors. Older individuals had lower TCR beta diversity per million T cells (the decline was roughly linear).

This CDR3 spans 12 amino acids. V lost 5 bases and J lost 5, with 10 bases in between. The germline CDR1 and CDR2 sequences are SGHRS and YFSETQ. Next came a second PCR, run for roughly 6 to 11 cycles, which used a sample-barcoded 5' primer along with a J-beta primer mix. No fewer than 2.5 million CDR3-containing paired-end reads came from each sample. In TCRdb, the 5' RACE reads were re-called with MiXCR into one record per CDR3 protein. The sample carries fewer than 1.5 million distinct CDR3 sequences, 40% to 50% recorded once. The sample comprised blood. The clonotype comes from a woman aged 18-30 years in good health. The chain has TRBV5-1 and TRBJ1-1, with no clear D. The CDR3 coding sequence is TGCGCCAGCAGTGGTGATCTAACTGAAGCTTTCTTT. The encoded protein is CASSGDLTEAFF. The full variable domain, its missing parts supplied by reference TRBV5-1 and TRBJ1-1, is KAGVTQTPRYLIKTRGQQVTLSCSPISGHRSVSWYQQTPGQGLQFLFEYFSETQRNKGNFPGRFSGRQFSNSRSEMNVSTLELGDSALYLCASSGDLTEAFFGQGTRLTVV.